One and the same sample provided the 27 T cell receptor beta chains below, sequenced in a study of T-cell reconstitution after alpha-beta-depleted transplantation in children. This sample's TCRbeta library carried unique molecular identifier barcodes. TCRdb reprocessed the PCR reads via MiXCR and lists one record per CDR3 protein. Of nearly 350,000 distinct CDR3 sequences detected, roughly 16% appear once; the ten largest clones hold about 41%. The material sequenced was PBMCs, mostly from graft donor cells, taken 360 days after TCRalphabeta/CD19-depleted stem cell transplant. Source of these receptors: a male patient under 10 years old who had a stem cell transplant for acute lymphoblastic leukemia, so the T cells may come from the graft donor.

This chain uses TRBV3-1 with TRBJ2-3; no reliable D call. The CDR3 runs to 15 residues. V lost 0 bases to trimming and J lost 2 bases, with 9 bases between them. Germline CDR1 reads LGHDT; CDR2 reads YNNKEL (reference sequence). In DNA form, the CDR3 reads TGTGCCAGCAGCCAAGAGCACTATCCCACAGATACGCAGTATTTT. It is translated as CASSQEHYPTDTQYF.

The sample holds a few counts of this clonotype. The chain joins TRBV9 to TRBJ2-1; D is perhaps TRBD2 (6 bases). With 0 bases removed from V and 7 bases from J, the gap between germline ends came to 11 bases. The CDR3 contains 14 residues. CDR1 is SGDLS, CDR2 YYNGEE, per germline. Here the CDR3 DNA reads TGTGCCAGCAGCGTAGCGGGAGTTTGGAATGAGCAGTTCTTC. Translated: CASSVAGVWNEQFF.

With regard to this clonotype: A single base separates this from a much larger clone, so it may be a read error. This chain joins TRBV11-2 and TRBJ2-2; D is unresolved. CDR1 is SGHAT, CDR2 FQNNGV, per germline. The CDR3 length is 18 residues. The germline V and J ends were trimmed by 2 bases and 3 bases, with 19 bases remaining between them. In DNA form, the CDR3 reads TGTGCCAGCAGCTTAATCGTTCTTGGGTATATAGACACCGGGGAGCTGTTTTTT. It is translated as CASSLIVLGYIDTGELFF.

This clonotype has a count of ten or more. V usage is TRBV12-3 or TRBV12-4 and J usage is TRBJ2-5; 15 bases align to TRBD2. The CDR3 is 15 amino acids. V gave up 6 bases and J gave up 1 base; unmatched junction bases: 0. In nucleotides, the CDR3 is TGTGCCAGCAGGGGACTAGCGGGAGGCCAAGAGACCCAGTACTTC. Protein sequence: CASRGLAGGQETQYF.

The J gene is TRBJ2-2, the V gene TRBV27; D is uncertain. CDR3 length equals 16 residues. Deletions cut 10 bases from V and 0 bases from J, with 18 bases between. Germline CDR1 MNHEY, CDR2 SMNVEV (reference sequence). The CDR3 spells CATTGQEPTNTGELFF. DNA for the CDR3: TGTGCCACCACGGGTCAAGAACCCACGAACACCGGGGAGCTGTTTTTT.

The chain recombines TRBV15 with TRBJ2-5; TRBD1 matches at 8 bases. CDR1 is LNHNV and CDR2 is YYDKDF in the germline V gene (reference sequence). The CDR3 covers 14 residues. V shed 3 bases, J shed 1 base, and the junction held 1 base outside the gene matches. The CDR3 loop reads CATSRDRAQETQYF. CDR3 DNA sequence: TGTGCCACCAGCAGGGACAGGGCCCAAGAGACCCAGTACTTC.

This clonotype was observed a few times. The chain recombines TRBV7-3 with TRBJ2-5; the match to TRBD1 covers 8 bases. Trimming at V came to 2 bases and at J to 4 bases, leaving 6 bases not matched to a gene. Germline CDR1 SGHTA, CDR2 FQGTGA. This CDR3 comprises 15 residues. CDR3 DNA: TGTGCCAGCAGCTTATCAGGGGGCGTGGGAGAGACCCAGTACTTC. Translating gives CASSLSGGVGETQYF.

The table lists this clonotype with a few counts. The chain has TRBV4-3 and TRBJ2-3, with D possibly TRBD2 on 6 matching bases. The germline V gene encodes CDR1 LGHNA and CDR2 YSLEER. The V gene lost 0 bases and the J gene lost 4 bases, with 14 bases spanning the gap. The CDR3 has 16 amino acids. The CDR3 DNA reads as TGCGCCAGCAGCCAAGAAGTCAGCGGGTATTCAGATACGCAGTATTTT. It encodes CASSQEVSGYSDTQYF.

This clonotype was counted ten times or more. The rearrangement uses TRBV10-3 and TRBJ2-5, with 15 bases matching TRBD2. CDR3 length: 17 residues. The V segment lost 8 bases and the J segment 2 bases; nucleotides outside the gene matches: 9. CDR1 is ENHRY and CDR2 is SYGVKD in the germline V gene. The CDR3 coding sequence is TGTGCCATCGGGGGACTAGCGGGAGGAGAGACACAAGAGACCCAGTACTTC. Encoded protein: CAIGGLAGGETQETQYF.

There are many counts of this clonotype. J is TRBJ2-1 and V is TRBV10-3, with a weak D call TRBD1 (8 bases). The V end lost 6 bases, the J end lost 3 bases, and 12 bases lay between the germline ends. The CDR3 runs 14 residues. Germline V gene sequence: CDR1 ENHRY, CDR2 SYGVKD. The CDR3 region has the DNA TGTGCCATCAGCACAGGGGGGGTCTACAATGAGCAGTTCTTC. The encoded protein is CAISTGGVYNEQFF.

The chain links TRBV24-1 to TRBJ2-7; D remains unclear. Germline V CDR1 and CDR2: KGHDR, SFDVKD. V lost 2 bases to trimming and J lost 2 bases, with 0 bases between them. The CDR3 has 11 amino acids. The CDR3 DNA is TGTGCCACCAGTGATTCCTACGAGCAGTACTTC. The encoded protein is CATSDSYEQYF.

This clonotype was detected ten times or more. This sequence joins TRBV6-1 and TRBJ2-3; 11 bases line up with TRBD2. The V gene end was trimmed by 7 bases and the J gene end by 3 bases; junction bases not matched to a gene: 3. The V gene's germline CDR1 is MNHNS and CDR2 SASEGT. The CDR3 extends over 14 amino acids. In DNA form, the CDR3 reads TGTGCCAGCACTGGGACTAGCGGTACAGATACGCAGTATTTT. Translated: CASTGTSGTDTQYF.

This clonotype turned up a few times. The V call is TRBV5-1, the J call TRBJ1-1, with no clear D. Trimming took 0 bases from V and 3 from J, leaving 9 bases between them. The germline V gene encodes CDR1 SGHRS and CDR2 YFSETQ. This CDR3 spans 14 amino acids. CDR3 in DNA: TGCGCCAGCAGCTTGGGGAGATTCGACACTGAAGCTTTCTTT. This translates into CASSLGRFDTEAFF.

This clonotype came up a few times. This chain uses TRBV6-5 with TRBJ1-5; tentatively, D is TRBD1 (5 bases). Germline V gene lookup returns CDR1 MNHEY and CDR2 SVGAGI. V was pared by 6 bases and J by 0 bases, with 9 bases between. The CDR3 loop spans 14 amino acids. CDR3 sequence: CASRYRNSNQPQHF. CDR3 nucleotide sequence: TGTGCCAGCAGATACAGGAATAGCAATCAGCCCCAGCATTTT.

To note about this clonotype: A much larger clone differs by one base, so this may be a read error. The genes are TRBV15 and TRBJ2-3; perhaps TRBD2 as D (5 bases). The CDR3 is 14 amino acids. Germline CDR1 LNHNV, CDR2 YYDKDF (reference sequence). CDR3 bases: TGTGCCACCAGTGTCTTGCGAGGGAGTTATACGGAGTATTTT. Its translation: CATSVLRGSYTEYF.

The chain uses TRBV5-6 and TRBJ1-3; D unresolved. Germline V gene lookup returns CDR1 SGHDT and CDR2 YYEEEE. V was pared by 4 bases and J by 4 bases, with 18 bases between. This CDR3 is 16 amino acids long. This CDR3 reads CASSPNPRVGGNTIYF. The CDR3 DNA follows: TGTGCCAGCAGCCCCAACCCGAGGGTCGGAGGAAACACCATATATTTT.

The chain carries TRBV15 and TRBJ2-7; D might be TRBD1 (5 bases). Germline V gene data show CDR1 as LNHNV and CDR2 as YYDKDF (reference sequence). Trimming removed 1 base from V and 5 bases from J, with 6 bases in between. The CDR3 runs to 12 residues. The chain's CDR3 is CATSRGGNEQYF. The CDR3 coding sequence is TGTGCCACCAGCAGAGGGGGCAACGAGCAGTACTTC. The entire variable domain, with the rest obtained from reference TRBV15 and TRBJ2-7, is as follows: DAMVIQNPRYQVTQFGKPVTLSCSQTLNHNVMYWYQQKSSQAPKLLFHYYDKDFNNEADTPDNFQSRRPNTSFCFLDIRSPGLGDTAMYLCATSRGGNEQYFGPGTRLTVT.

The J gene is TRBJ2-5, the V gene TRBV6-5; no definite D call. The V and J ends lost 3 bases and 4 bases respectively, with 12 bases between them. CDR1 is MNHEY, CDR2 SVGAGI, per germline. The CDR3 runs 14 residues. CDR3 sequence reads: CASSYSAPPETQYF. In DNA, the CDR3 is TGTGCCAGCAGTTATTCAGCGCCCCCAGAGACCCAGTACTTC.

This sequence joins TRBV5-1 and TRBJ1-2, with 7 nucleotides matching TRBD1. The V gene's germline CDR1 is SGHRS and CDR2 YFSETQ. The CDR3 has 13 amino acids. Losses at the gene ends were 4 bases for V and 6 bases for J; bases not matched to a gene: 6. CDR3 sequence (DNA): TGCGCCAGCAGCACCCTGACAGGGAATGGCTACACCTTC. Its protein is CASSTLTGNGYTF.

This clonotype was seen many times. The chain couples TRBV7-6 to TRBJ2-3, with D tentatively TRBD1 or TRBD2 (5 bases each). This CDR3 contains 14 residues. The germline gives CDR1 SGHVS, CDR2 FNYEAQ. V gave up 0 bases and J gave up 3 bases, with 7 bases separating them. The CDR3, as DNA: TGTGCCAGCAGCTTAGCGTGGGGGACAGATACGCAGTATTTT. Protein sequence: CASSLAWGTDTQYF.

There are a few counts of this clonotype. This chain connects TRBV6-5 to TRBJ2-2, with TRBD2 matching over 7 bases. With V trimmed by 0 bases and J by 1 base, 2 bases remained unmatched. The germline gives CDR1 MNHEY, CDR2 SVGAGI. This CDR3 has 16 residues. CDR3 amino acids: CASSYSASGNTGELFF. Written as DNA, the CDR3 is TGTGCCAGCAGTTACTCGGCTAGCGGGAACACCGGGGAGCTGTTTTTT.

A note on this clonotype: One junction end disagrees with the germline gene, perhaps due to a read error. This chain joins TRBV20-1 and TRBJ2-2, with D perhaps being TRBD1 or TRBD2 (6 bases each). Germline V CDR1 and CDR2: DFQATT, SNEGSKA (reference sequence). This CDR3 comprises 14 residues. This CDR3 reads CSARRRSIEGGLFF. CDR3 DNA sequence: TGCAGTGCTCGTAGAAGATCCATCGAGGGGGGGCTGTTTTTT.

The sample holds a few counts of this clonotype. The V and J genes are TRBV9 and TRBJ2-1; the match to TRBD2 covers 16 bases. The germline V gene has CDR1 SGDLS and CDR2 YYNGEE. The trim removed 0 bases at V and 0 bases at J, leaving 9 bases unmatched. This CDR3 has 21 amino acids. This CDR3 reads CASSVDISGLAGGFSYNEQFF. The CDR3 DNA reads as TGTGCCAGCAGCGTAGATATTTCGGGACTAGCGGGAGGGTTCTCCTACAATGAGCAGTTCTTC.

This chain joins TRBV11-2 and TRBJ2-7; D tentatively reads TRBD1 or TRBD2 (6 bases each). Trimming took 2 bases from V and 3 from J, leaving 23 bases between them. Germline V gives CDR1 SGHAT, CDR2 FQNNGV. The CDR3 runs 18 residues. Written as DNA, the CDR3 is TGTGCCAGCAGCTTACCCGGACTGCGGGGTAGGGGGTACTACGAGCAGTACTTC. Translating gives CASSLPGLRGRGYYEQYF. The full variable domain, its missing parts supplied by reference TRBV11-2 and TRBJ2-7, is EAGVAQSPRYKIIEKRQSVAFWCNPISGHATLYWYQQILGQGPKLLIQFQNNGVVDDSQLPKDRFSAERLKGVDSTLKIQPAKLEDSAVYLCASSLPGLRGRGYYEQYFGPGTRLTVT.

This clonotype was seen a handful of times. The J gene is TRBJ2-1, the V gene TRBV10-2, with 11 positions matching TRBD2. The germline CDR1 and CDR2 sequences are WSHSY and SAAADI. V gave up 2 bases and J gave up 7 bases; unmatched junction bases: 7. The length of the CDR3 is 16 residues. In DNA form, the CDR3 reads TGCGCCAGCAGTGAGCTTAGCGGGAGGGCCGGAAATGAGCAGTTCTTC. Its translation is CASSELSGRAGNEQFF.

A few counts support this clonotype. The V and J genes are TRBV4-3 and TRBJ2-2, with D maybe TRBD2 (6 bases). This CDR3 is built from 18 residues. The germline V and J ends were trimmed by 0 bases and 8 bases, with 22 bases remaining between them. Germline CDR1 LGHNA, CDR2 YSLEER. This CDR3 reads CASSQDRVTGGTPGELFF. CDR3 sequence (DNA): TGCGCCAGCAGCCAAGATAGGGTAACGGGCGGGACTCCGGGGGAGCTGTTTTTT.

The chain links TRBV7-2 to TRBJ1-5; tentatively, D is TRBD1 (5 bases). Germline-derived CDR1 and CDR2 are SGHTA and FQGNSA. The CDR3 has 17 amino acids. V was clipped by 2 bases and J by 9 bases, with 23 bases between them. The CDR3 DNA reads as TGTGCCAGCAGCTTATTAACGGACACATTAAACCCCCGGCCCCAGCATTTT. Residues: CASSLLTDTLNPRPQHF.